The 5 T cell receptor beta chains in this list originate from one sample, sequenced in a study of blood T cell repertoires in COVID-19 (TCRdb year 2020). Libraries were constructed by the immunoSEQ multiplex PCR assay. This immuneACCESS table, as held by TCRdb, lists in-frame sequences with V and J called but not all clones. Of the missing ones, under half trace to an unresolved V gene in checked studies; the others have no known cause. The sample records hundreds of thousands of clones, about 91% of which are singletons. The ten top clones hold roughly an eighth of the sample. Sequenced: peripheral blood. These TCRs come from a woman aged 55-70 years with acute or convalescent COVID-19.

This sequence joins TRBV3-1 (or the pseudogene TRBV3-2) and TRBJ2-6, with D possibly matching TRBD2 (6 bases). Deletions cut 4 bases from V and 2 bases from J, with 9 bases between. Germline V lookup: CDR1 LGHDT, CDR2 YNNKEL (reference sequence). The CDR3 covers 15 residues. CDR3 amino acids: CASSLGTPGANVLTF. CDR3 sequence (DNA): TGTGCCAGCAGCCTCGGGACTCCTGGGGCCAACGTCCTGACTTTC.

This clone was seen only once. V is TRBV10-2 and J is TRBJ1-4; TRBD1 might be the D (6 bases). CDR3 length: 13 amino acids. Trimming shortened V by 9 bases and J by 6 bases, and 14 bases separated the two germline ends. CDR1 WSHSY and CDR2 SAAADI come from the germline V gene. CDR3 residues: CASQDSGDEKLFF. For the CDR3, the DNA is TGCGCCAGTCAGGACAGTGGAGATGAAAAACTGTTTTTT.

The gene calls are TRBV7-2 and TRBJ2-5; TRBD2 matches at 7 bases. The CDR3 is 15 residues long. CDR1 is SGHTA, CDR2 FQGNSA, per germline. V dropped 5 bases and J dropped 3; count of bases not matched to a gene: 9. DNA of the CDR3: TGTGCCAGCAGCATAAACCGGGAGGCCAAAGAGACCCAGTACTTC. Protein: CASSINREAKETQYF.

The chain links TRBV30 to TRBJ2-4; weak D call: TRBD2 (5 bases). This CDR3 region has 12 residues. V was clipped by 8 bases and J by 13 bases, with 21 bases between them. Germline CDR1 is GTSNPN and CDR2 is SVGIG (reference sequence). The CDR3 spells CALEVATGPQYF. The DNA for the CDR3 is TGTGCCCTGGAGGTTGCGACCGGGCCCCAGTACTTC.

The chain joins TRBV29-1 to TRBJ2-1; 9 bases map to TRBD2. The V gene's germline CDR1 is SQVTM and CDR2 ANQGSEA. This CDR3 has 14 amino acids. V lost 7 bases to trimming and J lost 9 bases; unmatched junction nucleotides: 13. The CDR3 DNA reads as TGCAGCGCTCAGGTTAGCGGGGGATTGGGTGAGCAGTTCTTC. It specifies CSAQVSGGLGEQFF.